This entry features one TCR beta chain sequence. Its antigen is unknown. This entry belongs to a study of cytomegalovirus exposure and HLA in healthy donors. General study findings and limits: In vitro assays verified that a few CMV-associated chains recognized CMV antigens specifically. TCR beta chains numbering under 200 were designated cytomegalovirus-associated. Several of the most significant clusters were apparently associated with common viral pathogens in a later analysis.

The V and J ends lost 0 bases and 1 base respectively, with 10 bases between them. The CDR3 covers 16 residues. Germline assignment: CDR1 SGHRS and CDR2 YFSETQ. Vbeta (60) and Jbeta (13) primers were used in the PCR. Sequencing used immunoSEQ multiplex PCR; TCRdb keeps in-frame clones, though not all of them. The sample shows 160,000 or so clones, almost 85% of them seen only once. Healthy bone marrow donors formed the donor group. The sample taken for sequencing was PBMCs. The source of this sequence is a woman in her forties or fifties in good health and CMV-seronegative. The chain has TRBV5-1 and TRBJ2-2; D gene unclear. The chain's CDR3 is CASSLAGPQNTGELFF. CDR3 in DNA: TGCGCCAGCAGCTTGGCAGGCCCCCAGAACACCGGGGAGCTGTTTTTT.